The 17 T cell receptor beta chains reported below all come from one sample, sequenced in a study of regulatory T cells in long-lasting Graves disease. Time point given: newly diagnosed GD, antithyroid drugs for less than 3 months. PBMC RNA served as the TCR library source. Building the TCR beta libraries relied on iRepertoire HTBI primers, and CDR3 regions underwent Arm-PCR. TCRdb reanalysed the multiplex PCR reads using MiXCR and keeps one entry per CDR3 protein. Of about 320,000 distinct CDR3 sequences listed, over 15% are singletons. The sequenced sample was peripheral blood mononuclear cells (PBMCs), obtained at new diagnosis, from a patient treated with antithyroid drugs. The receptors shown here come from a female donor with Graves disease.

This clonotype was counted between two and nine times. V and J are TRBV29-1 and TRBJ1-2, with 8 bases lining up with TRBD1. Trimming took 7 bases from V and 6 from J; bases not matched to a gene: 7. The CDR3 has 12 residues. Germline assignment: CDR1 SQVTM and CDR2 ANQGSEA. The CDR3 reads CSGTGPLDGYTF. In nucleotides, the CDR3 is TGCAGCGGGACAGGGCCATTGGATGGCTACACCTTC. Full variable domain (outside the CDR3, taken from reference TRBV29-1 and TRBJ1-2): SAVISQKPSRDICQRGTSLTIQCQVDSQVTMMFWYRQQPGQSLTLIATANQGSEATYESGFVIDKFPISRPNLTFSTLTVSNMSPEDSSIYLCSGTGPLDGYTFGSGTRLTVV.

This clonotype was detected many times. The chain couples TRBV13 to TRBJ2-7, with D perhaps TRBD2 (6 bases). V was clipped by 5 bases and J by 0 bases, with 11 bases between them. The length of the CDR3 is 14 residues. Germline V CDR1 and CDR2: PRHDT, FYEKMQ (reference sequence). The DNA for the CDR3 is TGTGCCAGCAGCCCTAGGAGGGGCTCCTACGAGCAGTACTTC. Its protein product is CASSPRRGSYEQYF.

This clonotype occurred many times. The J gene is TRBJ2-2, the V gene TRBV3-1; D is undetermined. The CDR3 covers 13 residues. Between the trimmed V and J ends, which lost 1 base and 7 bases, there was a span of 7 bases. Germline V gene lookup returns CDR1 LGHDT and CDR2 YNNKEL (reference sequence). CDR3: CASSQGAGGELFF. CDR3 DNA: TGTGCCAGCAGCCAAGGAGCAGGCGGGGAGCTGTTTTTT.

Many counts were recorded for this clonotype. CDR3 in amino acids: CSAPRSPGELFF. The CDR3 DNA follows: TGCAGTGCTCCCAGGAGCCCCGGGGAGCTGTTTTTT. The chain links TRBV20-1 to TRBJ2-2; D is unclear. This CDR3 has 12 amino acids. Trimming took off 5 bases at V and 6 bases at J, with 10 bases between the two ends. In germline, CDR1 is DFQATT, CDR2 SNEGSKA (reference sequence).

This clonotype was seen more than once but under ten times. The CDR3 loop is CASSGSGLGAGELFF. The CDR3 nucleotides read TGTGCCAGCAGTGGCTCGGGTCTAGGGGCCGGGGAGCTGTTTTTT. The V call is TRBV27, the J call TRBJ2-2, with D possibly being TRBD1 (5 bases). The CDR3 contains 15 residues. V lost 5 bases, J lost 6 bases, and 16 bases lay in between. The germline V gene has CDR1 MNHEY and CDR2 SMNVEV (reference sequence).

In its sample, this clonotype was seen many times. V and J are TRBV7-9 and TRBJ2-2, with D tentatively TRBD1 (5 bases). In germline, CDR1 is SEHNR, CDR2 FQNEAQ (reference sequence). This CDR3 is built from 15 residues. Deletions cut 2 bases from V and 2 bases from J, with 9 bases between. The CDR3: CASSLKGQNTGELFF. The CDR3 coding sequence is TGTGCCAGCAGCTTAAAAGGACAAAACACCGGGGAGCTGTTTTTT.

This clonotype has only a few counts. A clone one base away is much larger, so this may be a read error. The genes are TRBV7-9 and TRBJ2-7; maybe TRBD2 (5 bases). This CDR3 comprises 15 residues. Trimming removed 5 bases at V and 0 bases at J, with 14 bases between. The V gene's germline CDR1 is SEHNR and CDR2 FQNEAQ (reference sequence). The CDR3 reads CASSRVRSGSYEQYF. In nucleotides, the CDR3 is TGTGCCAGCAGCAGGGTCCGGAGCGGCTCCTACGAGCAGTACTTC. The variable domain in full, with the rest retrieved from reference TRBV7-9 and TRBJ2-7, is DTGVSQNPRHKITKRGQNVTFRCDPISEHNRLYWYRQTLGQGPEFLTYFQNEAQLEKSRLLSDRFSAERPKGSFSTLEIQRTEQGDSAMYLCASSRVRSGSYEQYFGPGTRLTVT.

The chain is built from TRBV6-2 or TRBV6-3 and TRBJ1-2; TRBD1 might be the D (6 bases). This CDR3 is 13 amino acids long. CDR1 is MNHEY, CDR2 SVGEGT, per germline. V lost 5 bases to trimming and J lost 3 bases, with 10 bases between them. The CDR3, as DNA: TGTGCCAGCAGTCCCACAGGGCACTATGGCTACACCTTC. This encodes CASSPTGHYGYTF.

This clonotype was counted at least ten times. The chain has TRBV30 and TRBJ2-5; 10 nucleotides align to TRBD1. The CDR3 loop spans 12 amino acids. The germline V gene has CDR1 GTSNPN and CDR2 SVGIG (reference sequence). After removal of 6 bases from V and 4 bases from J, the junction contained 2 bases not matched to a gene. DNA of the CDR3: TGTGCCTGCGACAGGGGGCTAGAGACCCAGTACTTC. Translated: CACDRGLETQYF.

Ten or more counts support this clonotype. This rearrangement joins TRBV20-1 to TRBJ2-5; D call uncertain. V dropped 3 bases and J dropped 2 bases, with 13 bases sitting between them. The CDR3 is made up of 14 amino acids. The germline V gene encodes CDR1 DFQATT and CDR2 SNEGSKA (reference sequence). The CDR3 region has the DNA TGCAGTGCTAGGTGGCGCGGCGGTCAAGAGACCCAGTACTTC. As protein: CSARWRGGQETQYF.

This clonotype was counted at least ten times. V and J are TRBV20-1 and TRBJ2-4, with D perhaps being TRBD1 or TRBD2 (5 bases each). Trimming shortened V by 3 bases and J by 0 bases, and 9 bases separated the two germline ends. CDR1 is DFQATT and CDR2 is SNEGSKA in the germline V gene (reference sequence). The length of the CDR3 is 14 residues. The CDR3 DNA sequence: TGCAGTGCTAGGGGGGATCTAGCCAAAAACATTCAGTACTTC. Translation gives CSARGDLAKNIQYF.

This clonotype was counted many times. The chain carries TRBV27 and TRBJ1-2; 7 bases map to TRBD1. CDR1 is MNHEY and CDR2 is SMNVEV in the germline V gene (reference sequence). This CDR3 has 14 amino acids. J gave up 5 bases and V 6 bases, and 9 bases lay outside the gene matches. For the CDR3, the DNA is TGTGCCAGCAGCCCGGGACAGACTTCGTATGGCTACACCTTC. It specifies CASSPGQTSYGYTF.

This clonotype was detected a few times. J is TRBJ1-5 and V is TRBV27; 8 positions match TRBD1. Trimming removed 4 bases from V and 5 bases from J; junction bases left unmatched: 13. This CDR3 region has 17 residues. Looked up from germline, CDR1 is MNHEY and CDR2 is SMNVEV (reference sequence). CDR3 nucleotides: TGTGCCAGCAGTTCCGGGGACGGACAGGGCCTCTATCAGCCCCAGCATTTT. It encodes CASSSGDGQGLYQPQHF.

This clonotype was counted many times. The chain joins TRBV10-3 to TRBJ2-3, with TRBD1 matching 7 bases. Germline lookup yields CDR1 ENHRY and CDR2 SYGVKD. V shed 2 bases and J 1 base; nucleotides not matched to a gene: 3. The CDR3 has 15 amino acids. The CDR3 loop is CAISERGQGTDTQYF. The CDR3 DNA reads TGTGCCATCAGTGAGAGGGGGCAGGGCACAGATACGCAGTATTTT.

As to this clonotype: In this CDR3 the conserved last residue, phenylalanine or tryptophan, is missing, so a read error is likely. V and J are TRBV19 and TRBJ2-1, with 8 bases lining up with TRBD2. Losses at the gene ends were 6 bases for V and 2 bases for J; bases not matched to a gene: 6. CDR1 is LNHDA, CDR2 SQIVND, per germline (reference sequence). CDR3 length equals 15 residues. CDR3 in DNA: TGTGCCAGTAGGCAGCGGGAGATACCCTACAATGAGCAGTTCTCC. Protein: CASRQREIPYNEQFS.

In this sample, this clonotype turned up many times. This rearrangement joins TRBV2 to TRBJ2-5, with TRBD1 matching 7 bases. This CDR3 comprises 14 residues. Germline V gives CDR1 SNHLY, CDR2 FYNNEI. Unmatched junction bases numbered 7, after V lost 7 bases and J lost 2 bases. The CDR3 protein is CASTIGTVQETQYF. The CDR3 bases are TGTGCCAGCACTATAGGGACAGTTCAAGAGACCCAGTACTTC.

The chain combines TRBV3-1 with TRBJ2-1, with 14 bases fitting TRBD2. CDR1 LGHDT and CDR2 YNNKEL come from the germline V gene (reference sequence). V shed 4 bases and J 5 bases; nucleotides not matched to a gene: 10. The CDR3 has 18 amino acids. The CDR3 reads CASSPMGTSGSSNNEQFF. The CDR3 region has the DNA TGTGCCAGCAGCCCAATGGGGACTAGCGGGAGTAGCAACAATGAGCAGTTCTTC.